This entry features one T cell receptor beta chain sequence. The data originate from a study of blood T cell repertoires in COVID-19. Study background: Material from acute and convalescent COVID-19 was sourced from the United States, Italy and Spain. In each case, the material was cDNA or gDNA derived from T cells, B-cell-depleted T cells, or PBMCs.

In the original processing: Amplifying reference gene primers gave estimates of nucleated cell counts. The method was immunoSEQ multiplex PCR; TCRdb's version includes in-frame clones alone and lacks a portion of them. V and J calls and clone size are as listed in that table; D and trimming were resolved from the DNA. Among 65,000 to 70,000 clones listed, around 86% were seen once. The sequenced material came from peripheral blood. The sequence derives from an older woman with acute or convalescent COVID-19.

The CDR3 nucleotides are TGTGCCAGCTCACTTGGGCCCGCGTTGATAAACTATGGCTACACCTTC. Translation: CASSLGPALINYGYTF. V gene TRBV18 combines with J gene TRBJ1-2; D is unresolved. The CDR3 covers 16 residues. Trimming took off 4 bases at V and 2 bases at J, with 17 bases between the two ends. The germline V gene has CDR1 KGHSH and CDR2 LQKENI.